The present entry profiles one T cell receptor beta chain with its context. V gave up 6 bases and J gave up 0 bases, with 12 bases separating them. Germline lookup yields CDR1 KGHSH and CDR2 LQKENI. The CDR3 consists of 16 residues. One entry per CDR3 protein, called by TCRdb with MiXCR from the 5' RACE reads. The top ten clones hold roughly 2.3% of a sample with about 190,000 distinct CDR3 sequences, around 17% of them seen once. This specimen belongs to a study of T-cell memory formation after mild COVID-19. This chain connects TRBV18 to TRBJ2-6; D ambiguous. This clonotype was obtained from an adult woman who had mild COVID-19 (a few samples of this study predate the infection). Cell type and time point are not known. The sample taken for sequencing was PBMCs or a T cell subset sorted from them (not recorded which). The CDR3 region has the DNA TGTGCCAGCTCCCCCGAGGTATTCTCTGGGGCCAACGTCCTGACTTTC. Its protein is CASSPEVFSGANVLTF.